This T cell receptor (beta chain) was sequenced in a study of cytomegalovirus exposure and HLA in healthy donors. Background on the study: Drawn from HLA-typed donors, about 82 million unique TCRs were held in an early data release. Genotyping of under 500 donors showed that approximately 83% belonged to the Caucasian-associated ancestry cluster.

Findings and limits, study-wide: A list of approximately 160 TCR beta chains associated with cytomegalovirus was given.

With 60 Vbeta and 13 Jbeta primers, the PCR was carried out. In the source study's methods: Counted up in a later analysis, unique TCR beta chains came to 65 million to 100 million, with about 9.9 million shared. The repertoire was sequenced with immunoSEQ multiplex PCR; TCRdb's copy has only in-frame clones and lacks some. That table furnishes V, J and clone size, whereas the DNA furnished D and trimming. The sample is made up of approximately 110,000 clones, and the top ten hold 1% of it. Remarks on this clone: The antigen is unknown.

This CDR3 has 15 amino acids. The germline V gene encodes CDR1 SGHRS and CDR2 YFSETQ. V lost 2 bases, J lost 3 bases, and 6 bases stayed unmatched. The sequence was collected from a man younger than 35 in good health and CMV-seronegative. V usage is TRBV5-1 and J usage is TRBJ2-7, with TRBD2 matching over 9 bases. The sequenced sample was PBMCs. CDR3 nucleotides: TGCGCCAGCAGCTTACAAGCGGGAGGCTACTACGAGCAGTACTTC. Translated: CASSLQAGGYYEQYF.